This is a list of T cell receptor beta chains from one sample in a study of Tregs in tolerant kidney transplant recipients. Assay: immunoSEQ multiplex PCR; the TCRdb copy retains only in-frame clones and omits some. The data show 45,000 to 55,000 clones, about 89% seen once. This material consisted of CD8+ T cells from blood (PBMCs), taken 24 months after the transplant. Receptors originate from a human patient who received a combined kidney and bone marrow transplant. Some T cells here may be from the graft donor. Both conserved end residues are part of each CDR3. D genes are given only for firm matches. For some rows the clone size is stated as once, few or many, or as a class when expanded; others skip it.

v_gene: TRBV7-6; d_gene: TRBD2; abundance: .; j_gene: TRBJ2-2; CDR3aa: CASSSQRGGWTGELFF; CDR3nt: TGTGCCAGCAGCTCGCAGCGGGGGGGCTGGACCGGGGAGCTGTTTTTT
v_gene: TRBV11-2; d_gene: TRBD1; abundance: .; j_gene: TRBJ2-7; CDR3aa: CASSVGQGVSYEQYF; CDR3nt: TGTGCCAGCAGCGTGGGACAGGGGGTATCCTACGAGCAGTACTTC
v_gene: TRBV19; d_gene: TRBD2; abundance: .; j_gene: TRBJ2-7; CDR3aa: CASRSLAGAYEQYF; CDR3nt: TGTGCCAGTAGGAGTCTAGCGGGAGCCTACGAGCAGTACTTC
v_gene: TRBV7-6; d_gene: TRBD2; abundance: once; j_gene: TRBJ2-2; CDR3aa: CASSLVGTSGGPAGELFF; CDR3nt: TGTGCCAGCAGCTTAGTGGGGACTAGCGGGGGGCCAGCCGGGGAGCTGTTTTTT
v_gene: TRBV7-9; d_gene: TRBD2; abundance: .; j_gene: TRBJ2-7; CDR3aa: CASSLVPLTSGVGEQYF; CDR3nt: TGTGCCAGCAGCTTAGTGCCTCTGACTAGCGGGGTGGGAGAGCAGTACTTC
v_gene: TRBV4-1; d_gene: TRBD2; abundance: .; j_gene: TRBJ2-7; CDR3aa: CASSQVSIAGYEQYF; CDR3nt: TGCGCCAGCAGCCAAGTATCAATAGCGGGATACGAGCAGTACTTC
v_gene: TRBV5-4; d_gene: TRBD2; abundance: .; j_gene: TRBJ2-1; CDR3aa: CASSFRGGIEQFF; CDR3nt: TGTGCCAGCAGCTTCCGCGGGGGGATTGAGCAGTTCTTC
v_gene: TRBV9; d_gene: TRBD1; abundance: .; j_gene: TRBJ2-1; CDR3aa: CASSGDRGQQFF; CDR3nt: TGTGCCAGCAGCGGGGACAGGGGTCAGCAGTTCTTC
v_gene: TRBV6-5; d_gene: .; abundance: .; j_gene: TRBJ2-7; CDR3aa: CASSLDSSYYEQYF; CDR3nt: TGTGCCAGCAGCTTAGACAGTTCCTACTACGAGCAGTACTTC
v_gene: TRBV7-9; d_gene: TRBD1; abundance: once; j_gene: TRBJ1-2; CDR3aa: CASSLPQGVGGYTF; CDR3nt: TGTGCCAGCAGCTTGCCCCAGGGGGTAGGAGGCTACACCTTC
v_gene: TRBV4-3; d_gene: .; abundance: .; j_gene: TRBJ2-7; CDR3aa: CASSQEPSLAYEQYF; CDR3nt: TGCGCCAGCAGCCAAGAGCCCTCATTAGCCTACGAGCAGTACTTC
v_gene: TRBV19; d_gene: TRBD2; abundance: .; j_gene: TRBJ2-7; CDR3aa: CASSTPPGLAGREQYF; CDR3nt: TGTGCCAGTAGTACCCCCCCCGGACTAGCGGGAAGGGAGCAGTACTTC
v_gene: TRBV2; d_gene: TRBD1; abundance: .; j_gene: TRBJ2-1; CDR3aa: CASNGLQGASDNEQFF; CDR3nt: TGTGCCAGCAATGGGCTACAGGGGGCATCTGACAATGAGCAGTTCTTC
v_gene: TRBV4-3; d_gene: TRBD2; abundance: once; j_gene: TRBJ2-1; CDR3aa: CASSQGGTSLSSYNEQFF; CDR3nt: TGCGCCAGCAGCCAAGGTGGGACTAGCTTAAGCTCCTACAATGAGCAGTTCTTC
v_gene: TRBV2; d_gene: .; abundance: .; j_gene: TRBJ2-7; CDR3aa: CASSVVGAPYEQYF; CDR3nt: TGTGCCAGCAGTGTTGTAGGGGCGCCTTACGAGCAGTACTTC
v_gene: TRBV18; d_gene: .; abundance: once; j_gene: TRBJ2-1; CDR3aa: CASSLGLLEAGRYNEQFF; CDR3nt: TGTGCCAGCTCACTGGGACTTTTAGAAGCCGGCCGATACAATGAGCAGTTCTTC
v_gene: TRBV7-8; d_gene: .; abundance: .; j_gene: TRBJ1-1; CDR3aa: CASSLAGRLNTEAFF; CDR3nt: TGTGCCAGCAGCTTAGCTGGCAGGTTGAACACTGAAGCTTTCTTT
v_gene: TRBV21-1; d_gene: .; abundance: .; j_gene: TRBJ2-3; CDR3aa: CASSRGDRGRSSTDTQYF; CDR3nt: TGTGCCAGCAGCAGAGGGGACAGGGGGAGATCTAGCACAGATACGCAGTATTTT
v_gene: TRBV9; d_gene: .; abundance: .; j_gene: TRBJ1-2; CDR3aa: CASSSTATTSNYGYTF; CDR3nt: TGTGCCAGCAGCTCGACAGCCACTACCTCTAACTATGGCTACACCTTC
v_gene: TRBV7-9; d_gene: TRBD2; abundance: .; j_gene: TRBJ2-7; CDR3aa: CASSFGLLTSGFYEQYF; CDR3nt: TGTGCCAGCAGCTTCGGCCTCCTGACTAGCGGGTTCTACGAGCAGTACTTC
v_gene: TRBV9; d_gene: TRBD2; abundance: .; j_gene: TRBJ2-1; CDR3aa: CASSVRGLAGGKDNEQFF; CDR3nt: TGTGCCAGCAGCGTAAGAGGGCTAGCGGGGGGGAAAGACAATGAGCAGTTCTTC
v_gene: TRBV6-1; d_gene: .; abundance: .; j_gene: TRBJ2-7; CDR3aa: CASSEWQEGPYEQYF; CDR3nt: TGTGCCAGCAGTGAGTGGCAGGAGGGGCCCTACGAGCAGTACTTC
v_gene: TRBV7-8; d_gene: .; abundance: .; j_gene: TRBJ2-7; CDR3aa: CASSLVAYEQYF; CDR3nt: TGTGCCAGCAGCTTAGTAGCCTACGAGCAGTACTTC
v_gene: TRBV2; d_gene: TRBD1; abundance: .; j_gene: TRBJ2-5; CDR3aa: CASIGRGGLGTQYF; CDR3nt: TGTGCCAGCATAGGGAGAGGGGGCTTAGGGACCCAGTACTTC
v_gene: TRBV7-2; d_gene: .; abundance: .; j_gene: TRBJ2-7; CDR3aa: CASSLILGGEDGEQYF; CDR3nt: TGTGCCAGCAGCTTAATATTAGGTGGAGAAGATGGCGAGCAGTACTTC
v_gene: TRBV13; d_gene: TRBD2; abundance: .; j_gene: TRBJ2-3; CDR3aa: CASSRTSGGWDTQYF; CDR3nt: TGTGCCAGCAGCCGGACTAGCGGGGGGTGGGATACGCAGTATTTT
v_gene: TRBV27; d_gene: TRBD1; abundance: .; j_gene: TRBJ1-5; CDR3aa: CASSLTGSNQPQHF; CDR3nt: TGTGCCAGCAGTTTGACAGGGAGCAATCAGCCCCAGCATTTT
v_gene: TRBV9; d_gene: TRBD1; abundance: .; j_gene: TRBJ2-3; CDR3aa: CASSGGQGGTDTQYF; CDR3nt: TGTGCCAGCAGCGGGGGACAGGGGGGGACAGATACGCAGTATTTT
v_gene: TRBV5-4; d_gene: TRBD1; abundance: .; j_gene: TRBJ1-1; CDR3aa: CASSTILPPTGGERNTEAFF; CDR3nt: TGTGCCAGCAGCACCATCCTCCCCCCTACAGGGGGCGAAAGGAACACTGAAGCTTTCTTT
v_gene: TRBV19; d_gene: .; abundance: .; j_gene: TRBJ1-1; CDR3aa: CASRRGGGTEAFF; CDR3nt: TGTGCCAGTCGGCGCGGGGGGGGCACTGAAGCTTTCTTT
v_gene: TRBV27; d_gene: .; abundance: .; j_gene: TRBJ2-7; CDR3aa: CASSRSTGPYEQYF; CDR3nt: TGTGCCAGCAGTAGATCGACAGGACCCTACGAGCAGTACTTC
v_gene: TRBV9; d_gene: .; abundance: .; j_gene: TRBJ2-5; CDR3aa: CASSPGSGETQYF; CDR3nt: TGTGCCAGCAGCCCCGGCTCAGGAGAGACCCAGTACTTC
v_gene: TRBV7-9; d_gene: TRBD1; abundance: .; j_gene: TRBJ2-2; CDR3aa: CASSSLLRRDRVDTGELFF; CDR3nt: TGTGCCAGCAGCTCTCTTTTACGCCGGGACAGGGTGGACACCGGGGAGCTGTTTTTT
v_gene: TRBV9; d_gene: TRBD1; abundance: .; j_gene: TRBJ1-1; CDR3aa: CASSVNLGTGDAEAFF; CDR3nt: TGTGCCAGCAGCGTAAATTTGGGGACAGGGGACGCTGAAGCTTTCTTT
v_gene: TRBV30; d_gene: .; abundance: .; j_gene: TRBJ2-3; CDR3aa: CAWIRGNTDTQYF; CDR3nt: TGTGCCTGGATACGCGGGAACACAGATACGCAGTATTTT
v_gene: TRBV27; d_gene: .; abundance: .; j_gene: TRBJ1-2; CDR3aa: CASSWTVNNGYTF; CDR3nt: TGTGCCAGCAGTTGGACAGTGAATAATGGCTACACCTTC
v_gene: TRBV6-6; d_gene: TRBD2; abundance: .; j_gene: TRBJ2-7; CDR3aa: CASSYSGSSYEQYF; CDR3nt: TGTGCCAGCAGTTACAGCGGGAGCTCCTACGAGCAGTACTTC
v_gene: TRBV9; d_gene: .; abundance: .; j_gene: TRBJ1-6; CDR3aa: CASGTTNGNSPLHF; CDR3nt: TGTGCCAGCGGAACTACAAACGGTAATTCCCCCCTCCACTTT
v_gene: TRBV4-2; d_gene: .; abundance: .; j_gene: TRBJ1-1; CDR3aa: CASSLGGNTEAFF; CDR3nt: TGTGCCAGCAGCCTGGGAGGGAACACTGAAGCTTTCTTT
v_gene: TRBV14; d_gene: .; abundance: .; j_gene: TRBJ2-7; CDR3aa: CASSRLTSYYEQYF; CDR3nt: TGTGCCAGCAGCCGATTGACTAGTTACTACGAGCAGTACTTC
v_gene: TRBV11-2; d_gene: TRBD1; abundance: .; j_gene: TRBJ1-1; CDR3aa: CASSSGSGQGNEQSEAFF; CDR3nt: TGTGCCAGCAGCTCAGGCTCAGGACAGGGGAACGAACAATCCGAAGCTTTCTTT
v_gene: TRBV7-9; d_gene: .; abundance: .; j_gene: TRBJ2-1; CDR3aa: CASSLGTRLSRSNEQFF; CDR3nt: TGTGCCAGCAGCTTAGGGACAAGGCTGTCCCGGTCCAATGAGCAGTTCTTC
v_gene: TRBV6-6; d_gene: TRBD2; abundance: .; j_gene: TRBJ2-7; CDR3aa: CASSYGLAEAYEQYF; CDR3nt: TGTGCCAGCAGTTACGGACTAGCGGAGGCCTACGAGCAGTACTTC
v_gene: TRBV27; d_gene: .; abundance: .; j_gene: TRBJ2-7; CDR3aa: CASMAPARYEQYF; CDR3nt: TGTGCCAGCATGGCACCCGCTCGCTACGAGCAGTACTTC
v_gene: TRBV5-5; d_gene: .; abundance: .; j_gene: TRBJ2-2; CDR3aa: CASSLRGGVEDTGELFF; CDR3nt: TGTGCCAGCAGCTTGAGGGGGGGAGTAGAAGACACCGGGGAGCTGTTTTTT
v_gene: TRBV13; d_gene: .; abundance: .; j_gene: TRBJ2-5; CDR3aa: CASSSVTGQETQYF; CDR3nt: TGTGCCAGCAGCTCCGTTACAGGGCAAGAGACCCAGTACTTC
v_gene: TRBV9; d_gene: .; abundance: .; j_gene: TRBJ2-6; CDR3aa: CASSVPKSDSGANVLTF; CDR3nt: TGTGCCAGCAGCGTTCCAAAGAGCGACTCTGGGGCCAACGTCCTGACTTTC
v_gene: TRBV5-4; d_gene: TRBD2; abundance: .; j_gene: TRBJ2-1; CDR3aa: CASSFPSGGQDEQFF; CDR3nt: TGTGCCAGCAGCTTCCCTAGCGGGGGGCAGGATGAGCAGTTCTTC
v_gene: TRBV6-5; d_gene: .; abundance: once; j_gene: TRBJ2-2; CDR3aa: CASTLSRLGTGELFF; CDR3nt: TGTGCCAGCACCCTTTCGCGGCTAGGCACCGGGGAGCTGTTTTTT
v_gene: TRBV19; d_gene: .; abundance: .; j_gene: TRBJ2-1; CDR3aa: CASSIMGLEQFF; CDR3nt: TGTGCCAGTAGTATAATGGGGCTCGAGCAGTTCTTC
v_gene: TRBV10-3; d_gene: TRBD1; abundance: .; j_gene: TRBJ2-6; CDR3aa: CAISDRDSDSGANVLTF; CDR3nt: TGTGCCATCAGTGACCGGGACAGTGACTCTGGGGCCAACGTCCTGACTTTC
v_gene: TRBV7-8; d_gene: .; abundance: .; j_gene: TRBJ1-1; CDR3aa: CASSLGGVTAAFF; CDR3nt: TGTGCCAGCAGCTTAGGTGGTGTGACAGCGGCTTTCTTT
v_gene: TRBV27; d_gene: .; abundance: .; j_gene: TRBJ1-1; CDR3aa: CASSLSGTPEAFF; CDR3nt: TGTGCCAGCAGTTTATCGGGCACCCCTGAAGCTTTCTTT
v_gene: TRBV11-3; d_gene: .; abundance: .; j_gene: TRBJ1-1; CDR3aa: CASSPGTEAFF; CDR3nt: TGTGCCAGCAGCCCAGGGACTGAAGCTTTCTTT
v_gene: TRBV7-9; d_gene: TRBD1; abundance: .; j_gene: TRBJ2-1; CDR3aa: CASSWGQGIDEQFF; CDR3nt: TGTGCCAGCAGCTGGGGACAGGGGATAGATGAGCAGTTCTTC
v_gene: TRBV7-8; d_gene: TRBD1; abundance: .; j_gene: TRBJ2-7; CDR3aa: CASSTTGGYEQYF; CDR3nt: TGTGCCAGCAGCACGACAGGGGGCTACGAGCAGTACTTC
v_gene: TRBV14; d_gene: TRBD1; abundance: .; j_gene: TRBJ2-7; CDR3aa: CASSQGRQGLDEQYF; CDR3nt: TGTGCCAGCAGCCAAGGGCGACAGGGGTTGGACGAGCAGTACTTC
v_gene: TRBV6-6; d_gene: TRBD1; abundance: once; j_gene: TRBJ1-2; CDR3aa: CASSIPGQGANYGYTF; CDR3nt: TGTGCCAGCAGTATCCCGGGACAGGGAGCAAACTATGGCTACACCTTC
v_gene: TRBV9; d_gene: .; abundance: .; j_gene: TRBJ2-1; CDR3aa: CASSVETEYNEQFF; CDR3nt: TGTGCCAGCAGCGTAGAGACAGAATACAATGAGCAGTTCTTC
v_gene: TRBV15; d_gene: .; abundance: .; j_gene: TRBJ1-2; CDR3aa: CATSRDDWWLSSYGYTF; CDR3nt: TGTGCCACCAGCAGAGATGATTGGTGGCTATCTAGCTATGGCTACACCTTC